This TCR beta chain was identified in a study of technical replicates of blood from a handful of donors. Using immunoSEQ multiplex PCR, the repertoire was profiled, and TCRdb retains in-frame clones only, with some absent. Seen here are 65,000 to 95,000 clones, 85% to 95% observed once, and the top ten hold approximately 0.27%. The sequenced sample was T cells isolated from PBMCs. The TCR comes from a human donor in good health.

CDR3 region: CASRGQASSGNTIYF. The CDR3 DNA reads TGCGCCAGCAGAGGACAGGCTAGCTCTGGAAACACCATATATTTT. This chain uses TRBV5-1 with TRBJ1-3; the match to TRBD1 covers 7 bases. CDR1 is SGHRS, CDR2 YFSETQ, per germline. V gave up 5 bases and J gave up 0 bases; unmatched junction bases: 5. The CDR3 runs 15 residues.